Many counts were recorded for the clone carrying this T cell receptor (beta chain). Its antigen remains unknown. The sample comes from a study of response to subunit inactivated influenza vaccine. Study findings and constraints: The study's authors posited that every seasonal influenza vaccination enlists few new T cells.

TCRdb called the RT-PCR reads again in MiXCR, with one record for every CDR3 protein. The table includes more than 600,000 distinct CDR3 sequences, about 18% detected once. V was shortened by 7 bases and J by 0 bases, with 10 bases between the two germline ends. Germline lookup yields CDR1 MGHDK and CDR2 SYGVNS. The CDR3 covers 14 residues. The origin of this receptor is a man aged 50-60 years who received an inactivated influenza vaccine. The chain has TRBV25-1 and TRBJ2-1; D uncertain. The sample consisted of PBMCs from blood, taken more than 4 days after vaccination. CDR3 in amino acids: CASTAFSSYNEQFF. DNA for the CDR3: TGTGCCAGCACAGCGTTTAGCTCCTACAATGAGCAGTTCTTC.